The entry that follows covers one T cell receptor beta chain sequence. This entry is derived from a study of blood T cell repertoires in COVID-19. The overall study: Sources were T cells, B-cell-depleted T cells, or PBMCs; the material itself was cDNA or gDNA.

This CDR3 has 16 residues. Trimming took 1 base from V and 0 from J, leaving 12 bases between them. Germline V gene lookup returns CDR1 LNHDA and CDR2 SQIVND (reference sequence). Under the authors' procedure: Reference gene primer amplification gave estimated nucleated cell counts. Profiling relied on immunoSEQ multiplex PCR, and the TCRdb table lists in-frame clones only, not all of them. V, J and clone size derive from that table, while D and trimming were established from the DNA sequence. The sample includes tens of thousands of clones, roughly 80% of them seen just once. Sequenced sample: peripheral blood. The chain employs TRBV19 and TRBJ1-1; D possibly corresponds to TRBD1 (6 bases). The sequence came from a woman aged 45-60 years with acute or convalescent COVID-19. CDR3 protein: CASSIGRTALNTEAFF. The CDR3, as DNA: TGTGCCAGTAGTATAGGGAGGACAGCTTTGAACACTGAAGCTTTCTTT.